The source of this T cell receptor beta chain is a study of T cell clones after liver transplantation. Findings and limits, study-wide: Circulating graft-donor-reactive CD4 TCRbeta sequences fell significantly post-transplant in 5 of 8 subjects.

The CDR3 totals 13 residues. Germline CDR1 and CDR2: MDHEN and SYDVKM. V lost 5 bases, J lost 1 base, and 6 bases lay in between. Some clones are missing from TCRdb's copy, which holds only in-frame ones; the method was immunoSEQ multiplex PCR. Here the sample spans about 21,000 clones, over 85% being singletons. Notes on this clone: Its specificity is unknown.

This clonotype was obtained from a human patient who received a liver transplant. These T cells may partly come from the graft donor. The chain employs TRBV28 and TRBJ1-3; D call uncertain. The specimen was CD8+ T cells from blood, collected approximately 26 months after liver transplant. The CDR3 coding sequence is TGTGCCAGCAGTCCGACATCTGGAAACACCATATATTTT. Encoded protein: CASSPTSGNTIYF.